These 27 T cell receptor beta chains share one sample of origin, sequenced in a study of cytotoxic CD8 clonotypes in ibrutinib-treated CLL. Clones were sequenced by immunoSEQ multiplex PCR, and TCRdb holds only the in-frame ones, with some missing. The sample holds 70,000 to 85,000 clones, around 81% seen once. Sample: PBMCs, taken at disease progression, from a patient treated with ibrutinib. These TCRs come from a human donor with chronic lymphocytic leukemia.

J is TRBJ2-1 and V is TRBV5-1; TRBD2 agrees at 11 bases. V gave up 4 bases and J gave up 6 bases; unmatched junction bases: 6. The CDR3 runs to 15 residues. Germline assignment: CDR1 SGHRS and CDR2 YFSETQ. CDR3 residues: CASSVTSGVPNEQFF. Written as DNA, the CDR3 is TGCGCCAGCAGCGTGACTAGCGGGGTTCCCAATGAGCAGTTCTTC.

This chain connects TRBV19 to TRBJ1-2; TRBD1 matches 7 bases. This CDR3 has 14 amino acids. V shed 6 bases, J shed 7 bases, and the junction held 11 bases outside the gene matches. Germline V gene sequence: CDR1 LNHDA, CDR2 SQIVND (reference sequence). CDR3 loop: CASSPDRDPVGYTF. In DNA form, the CDR3 reads TGTGCCAGTAGCCCCGACAGGGATCCTGTTGGCTACACCTTC.

CDR3 protein: CASRWQGQGANVLTF. CDR3 sequence (DNA): TGTGCCAGCAGGTGGCAGGGGCAAGGGGCCAACGTCCTGACTTTC. V is TRBV6-5 and J is TRBJ2-6; D possibly corresponds to TRBD1 (6 bases). Germline V gene sequence: CDR1 MNHEY, CDR2 SVGAGI. The V gene lost 6 bases and the J gene lost 4 bases, with 13 bases spanning the gap. The CDR3 runs to 15 residues.

The chain has TRBV2 and TRBJ2-2, with 11 bases lining up with TRBD2. The V gene's germline CDR1 is SNHLY and CDR2 FYNNEI. The CDR3 spans 16 residues. The V gene end was trimmed by 9 bases and the J gene end by 1 base; junction bases not matched to a gene: 7. CDR3 in amino acids: CARGTSGALNTGELFF. DNA for the CDR3: TGTGCCAGAGGGACTAGCGGAGCCCTGAACACCGGGGAGCTGTTTTTT.

The V gene is TRBV7-2, the J gene TRBJ2-3, with 10 bases identical to TRBD2. The CDR3 contains 16 residues. The J segment lost 5 bases and the V segment lost 4 bases, leaving 9 bases of the junction unmatched. CDR1 is SGHTA, CDR2 FQGNSA, per germline. The CDR3 sequence is CASSWDSGGLGDTQYF. The CDR3 coding sequence is TGTGCCAGCAGCTGGGATAGCGGGGGGTTAGGAGATACGCAGTATTTT.

The rearrangement uses TRBV11-2 and TRBJ2-7; TRBD2 matches at 8 bases. The CDR3 extends over 14 amino acids. Germline CDR1 and CDR2: SGHAT and FQNNGV. After removal of 6 bases from V and 2 bases from J, the junction contained 6 bases not matched to a gene. CDR3 DNA sequence: TGTGCCAGCAGTGGGACTAGTAATACCTACGAGCAGTACTTC. Residues: CASSGTSNTYEQYF.

By share, this clone ranks as medium-sized (0.01 to 0.1%). The chain combines TRBV25-1 with TRBJ1-1; 8 nucleotides line up with TRBD1. The CDR3 has 16 amino acids. V shed 4 bases and J 1 base; nucleotides not matched to a gene: 8. CDR1 is MGHDK and CDR2 is SYGVNS in the germline V gene. DNA for the CDR3: TGTGCCAGCAGTGGACAGGGGAAGTTGTCGAACACTGAAGCTTTCTTT. As protein: CASSGQGKLSNTEAFF.

This chain uses TRBV19 with TRBJ1-2, with no clear D. The V end was cut by 0 bases, the J end by 8 bases, with 13 bases between. CDR1 and CDR2 from the germline V gene are LNHDA and SQIVND (reference sequence). This CDR3 is 14 amino acids long. The CDR3 reads CASSIDAMALGYTF. The CDR3 DNA reads TGTGCCAGTAGTATAGACGCCATGGCTTTGGGCTACACCTTC.

The chain combines TRBV6-5 with TRBJ1-5; the match to TRBD1 covers 7 bases. This CDR3 has 14 amino acids. The junction had 8 bases not matched to a gene; V was cut back by 6 bases and J by 6 bases. The germline gives CDR1 MNHEY, CDR2 SVGAGI. CDR3 amino acids: CASRIGQVGQPQHF. CDR3 DNA: TGTGCCAGCAGAATTGGACAGGTTGGTCAGCCCCAGCATTTT.

In DNA, the CDR3 is TGTGCCTGGATCCGGACAGGGGGTGGCGGGGAGCTGTTTTTT. Its translation is CAWIRTGGGGELFF. The rearrangement uses TRBV30 and TRBJ2-2; TRBD1 matches 10 bases. The CDR3 runs 14 residues. Unmatched junction bases numbered 6, after V lost 4 bases and J lost 7 bases. Germline lookup yields CDR1 GTSNPN and CDR2 SVGIG (reference sequence).

The chain has TRBV6-5 and TRBJ2-7, with 9 bases matching TRBD2. V shed 0 bases, J shed 4 bases, and the junction held 4 bases outside the gene matches. The germline CDR1 and CDR2 sequences are MNHEY and SVGAGI. The CDR3 has 15 amino acids. The CDR3 region has the DNA TGTGCCAGCAGTTACTCGGGACTAGCCTCGTACGAGCAGTACTTC. It codes for CASSYSGLASYEQYF.

The chain carries TRBV2 and TRBJ1-5; 7 bases fit TRBD1. This CDR3 comprises 13 residues. Germline lookup yields CDR1 SNHLY and CDR2 FYNNEI. V was clipped by 5 bases and J by 7 bases; unmatched bases: 5. In DNA form, the CDR3 reads TGTGCCAGCAGTTCAGGGGGGCAACAGCCCCAGCATTTT. Amino acids: CASSSGGQQPQHF.

The V and J genes are TRBV6-1 and TRBJ2-7; 8 nucleotides match TRBD2. In germline, CDR1 is MNHNS, CDR2 SASEGT. The CDR3 sequence is 14 residues long. V dropped 10 bases and J dropped 2; count of bases not matched to a gene: 10. For the CDR3, the DNA is TGTGCCACCACCCGGAGCGGGGGAGCCTACGAGCAGTACTTC. It encodes CATTRSGGAYEQYF.

The chain has TRBV15 and TRBJ2-7; D is perhaps TRBD2 (6 bases). V was clipped by 5 bases and J by 2 bases, with 13 bases between them. The CDR3 loop spans 14 amino acids. Per germline, CDR1 LNHNV and CDR2 YYDKDF (reference sequence). CDR3 loop: CATSGGEHTYEQYF. For the CDR3, the DNA is TGTGCCACCAGCGGCGGGGAGCACACCTACGAGCAGTACTTC.

The rearrangement uses TRBV6-1 and TRBJ1-1, with D hard to call. CDR1 and CDR2 from the germline V gene are MNHNS and SASEGT. CDR3 length: 14 amino acids. Trimming removed 3 bases at V and 0 bases at J, with 8 bases between. In DNA form, the CDR3 reads TGTGCCAGCAGTGAGTGGCAGATGAACACTGAAGCTTTCTTT. Protein sequence: CASSEWQMNTEAFF.

The chain couples TRBV29-1 to TRBJ2-2; 11 nucleotides agree with TRBD1. In germline, CDR1 is SQVTM, CDR2 ANQGSEA. The CDR3 has 14 residues. Trimming took 5 bases from V and 4 from J; bases not matched to a gene: 3. CDR3 coding DNA: TGCAGCGTTCGGACAGGGGGCTTCACCGGGGAGCTGTTTTTT. Translating it yields CSVRTGGFTGELFF.

The V call is TRBV6-5, the J call TRBJ1-2, with 7 bases identical to TRBD1. CDR3 size: 12 residues. The V and J ends lost 10 bases and 8 bases, in that order; junction bases with no gene match: 10. CDR1 MNHEY and CDR2 SVGAGI come from the germline V gene. The CDR3 nucleotides are TGTGCCACCCGGACAGGCCTCAACGGCTACACCTTC. The encoded protein is CATRTGLNGYTF.

V is TRBV7-2 and J is TRBJ2-3; D remains ambiguous. The CDR3 totals 13 residues. Germline V CDR1 and CDR2: SGHTA, FQGNSA. V was trimmed by 5 bases and J by 5 bases, leaving 11 bases between them. CDR3 nucleotides: TGTGCCAGCAGCCCCACAGCTCGAGATACGCAGTATTTT. Amino acid sequence: CASSPTARDTQYF.

The chain uses TRBV4-1 and TRBJ1-3; a weak D match, TRBD1 (5 bases). The CDR3 is 15 residues long. Germline assignment: CDR1 MGHRA and CDR2 YSYEKL. V lost 7 bases and J 3 bases, leaving 16 bases between the germline ends. CDR3 nucleotide sequence: TGCGCCAGCAAGGATAGGTCGGGGGGTGGAAACACCATATATTTT. Residues: CASKDRSGGGNTIYF.

V gene TRBV4-1 combines with J gene TRBJ1-5; unclear D gene. Germline CDR1 and CDR2: MGHRA and YSYEKL. The CDR3 runs to 15 residues. V shed 4 bases and J shed 0 bases, with 10 bases lying between them. This CDR3 is CASSPGSYSNQPQHF. The CDR3 DNA reads as TGCGCCAGCAGCCCGGGGAGTTATAGCAATCAGCCCCAGCATTTT.

This chain connects TRBV27 to TRBJ2-2; D call uncertain. Trimming shortened V by 2 bases and J by 2 bases, and 9 bases separated the two germline ends. The germline gives CDR1 MNHEY, CDR2 SMNVEV (reference sequence). The CDR3 is 15 amino acids. CDR3 sequence reads: CASSLISGNTGELFF. CDR3 bases: TGTGCCAGCAGTTTAATCTCCGGAAACACCGGGGAGCTGTTTTTT.

The V and J genes are TRBV5-1 and TRBJ1-3, with 7 bases identical to TRBD1. Looked up from germline, CDR1 is SGHRS and CDR2 is YFSETQ. The J segment lost 3 bases and the V segment lost 4 bases, leaving 4 bases of the junction unmatched. CDR3 length: 14 amino acids. CDR3 loop: CASSTTGLGNTIYF. Here the CDR3 DNA reads TGCGCCAGCAGCACGACAGGGCTTGGAAACACCATATATTTT.

The V and J genes are TRBV10-3 and TRBJ1-6; D might be TRBD1 (6 bases). Trimming left V 10 bases short and J 7 bases short, with 14 bases between. Germline loops: CDR1 ENHRY, CDR2 SYGVKD. This CDR3 has 13 amino acids. The CDR3 nucleotides are TGTGCCACCGTTACAGGGCAAAATTCACCCCTCCACTTT. Residues: CATVTGQNSPLHF.

This clone was seen just once. The genes are TRBV5-1 and TRBJ2-7; 9 positions match TRBD2. Germline CDR1 reads SGHRS; CDR2 reads YFSETQ. V shed 2 bases, J shed 2 bases, and the junction held 2 bases outside the gene matches. This CDR3 region has 14 residues. CDR3 sequence reads: CASSLAGGTYEQYF. The CDR3 nucleotides are TGCGCCAGCAGCTTAGCGGGGGGAACCTACGAGCAGTACTTC.

V is TRBV5-1 and J is TRBJ1-2; a possible D gene is TRBD1 (5 bases). In germline, CDR1 is SGHRS, CDR2 YFSETQ. The CDR3 has 13 amino acids. With 6 bases removed from V and 7 bases from J, the gap between germline ends came to 16 bases. Here the CDR3 reads CASTTVPGGGYTF. Here the CDR3 DNA reads TGCGCCAGCACCACAGTTCCTGGGGGTGGCTACACCTTC.

The V call is TRBV5-1, the J call TRBJ2-7, with TRBD1 identical over 9 bases. V was clipped by 3 bases and J by 2 bases; unmatched bases: 18. The V gene's germline CDR1 is SGHRS and CDR2 YFSETQ. The length of the CDR3 is 19 residues. The CDR3 sequence: CASSWGRDRVLPGAYEQYF. DNA for the CDR3: TGCGCCAGCAGCTGGGGAAGGGACAGGGTCTTGCCGGGGGCCTACGAGCAGTACTTC.

J is TRBJ2-3 and V is TRBV19; D is unclear. CDR1 and CDR2 from the germline V gene are LNHDA and SQIVND (reference sequence). V was trimmed by 3 bases and J by 10 bases, leaving 17 bases between them. This CDR3 comprises 14 residues. CDR3 loop: CASSIRDHPFAQYF. The CDR3 DNA reads as TGTGCCAGTAGTATCAGAGATCACCCCTTCGCGCAGTATTTT.